This T cell receptor beta chain is drawn from a study of neurological immune-mediated disorders. General study results and limits: The most TCR clonal expansion was seen in HTLV-1-associated myelopathy, whereas the least was seen in multiple sclerosis, below the level in healthy controls.

CDR1 is KGHDR and CDR2 is SFDVKD in the germline V gene. Trimming cost V 4 bases and J 5 bases, with 14 bases left between them. CDR3 length: 15 amino acids. This clonotype was counted many times. Its antigen is still unknown. TCRdb independently ran MiXCR on the 5' RACE reads; one entry per CDR3 protein. The repertoire has 120,000 or so distinct CDR3 sequences, around 3% of them found once; the top ten carry roughly 1.3%. The sequencing sample was made of PBMCs. The chain employs TRBV24-1 and TRBJ2-4; TRBD2 might be the D (6 bases). This sequence originates from a woman in her twenties or thirties with multiple sclerosis. CDR3 nucleotides: TGTGCCACCAGTGACCCCCGGGACTCCGAAAACATTCAGTACTTC. It codes for CATSDPRDSENIQYF.